The 16 T cell receptor beta chains listed next were all sequenced from one sample in a study of blood T cell repertoires in COVID-19. Repertoires were generated with immunoSEQ multiplex PCR, while TCRdb's copy carries only in-frame clones and drops some. The repertoire holds some 290,000 clones, with roughly 90% as singletons. Material for sequencing was PBMCs or T cells enriched from blood (not recorded which). The receptors come from a woman aged 25 to 39 who had been exposed to COVID-19.

The chain has TRBV12-5 and TRBJ1-5; D ambiguous. The CDR3 has 16 amino acids. Germline CDR1 is LGHNT and CDR2 is FRNRAP. The V and J ends lost 1 base and 0 bases respectively, with 10 bases between them. CDR3 region: CASGLAPSSSNQPQHF. The CDR3 bases are TGTGCTAGTGGTTTGGCCCCGAGTAGTAGCAATCAGCCCCAGCATTTT.

The rearrangement links TRBV6-5 to TRBJ1-3; D unresolved. V was shortened by 7 bases and J by 0 bases, with 10 bases between the two germline ends. The CDR3 is made up of 14 amino acids. Germline V CDR1 and CDR2: MNHEY, SVGAGI. DNA of the CDR3: TGTGCCAGCACGGGAGGGTACTCTGGAAACACCATATATTTT. Its translation is CASTGGYSGNTIYF.

The chain uses TRBV7-6 and TRBJ2-3; TRBD2 aligns across 7 bases. Germline V lookup: CDR1 SGHVS, CDR2 FNYEAQ. V shed 3 bases, J shed 6 bases, and the junction held 12 bases outside the gene matches. CDR3 size: 16 residues. The CDR3 loop is CASSLRMGGTVDTQYF. The CDR3 DNA reads as TGTGCCAGCAGCTTGAGGATGGGGGGGACTGTGGATACGCAGTATTTT.

V is TRBV7-3 and J is TRBJ2-7; D gene unclear. V lost 0 bases and J lost 8, with 17 bases in between. CDR1 is SGHTA and CDR2 is FQGTGA in the germline V gene. The CDR3 has 15 amino acids. The CDR3 bases are TGTGCCAGCAGCTTAACGGGTGGCACAGTGAATCAGCAGTACTTC. Protein: CASSLTGGTVNQQYF.

In its sample, this clone was seen once. The gene calls are TRBV7-2 and TRBJ1-1; D remains ambiguous. This CDR3 has 15 residues. V gave up 1 base and J gave up 4 bases, with 13 bases separating them. CDR1 is SGHTA and CDR2 is FQGNSA in the germline V gene. CDR3 sequence (DNA): TGTGCCAGCAGCTTAGAAGCTGGGAGGAGCACTGAAGCTTTCTTT. Translation: CASSLEAGRSTEAFF.

The CDR3 bases are TGTGCCAGTAGTAACCATCCAGGGACCCAGTACTTC. The encoded protein is CASSNHPGTQYF. J is TRBJ2-5 and V is TRBV19; D uncertain. The CDR3 is 12 residues long. The germline V gene encodes CDR1 LNHDA and CDR2 SQIVND (reference sequence). V dropped 4 bases and J dropped 7 bases, with 10 bases sitting between them.

The chain links TRBV29-1 to TRBJ1-2; possible D gene TRBD1, 5 bases. The CDR3 totals 14 residues. The germline gives CDR1 SQVTM, CDR2 ANQGSEA. The V gene lost 6 bases and the J gene lost 4 bases, with 18 bases spanning the gap. CDR3 amino acids: CSVDSVPGPYGYTF. The CDR3 DNA reads as TGCAGCGTCGACAGCGTTCCCGGACCCTATGGCTACACCTTC.

The DNA for the CDR3 is TGTGCCAGCAGCTTGACCGGGTTTGGCAATCAGCCCCAGCATTTT. This sequence encodes CASSLTGFGNQPQHF. The rearrangement links TRBV5-6 to TRBJ1-5; D unclear. From germline, CDR1 is SGHDT and CDR2 YYEEEE. Trimming removed 1 base from V and 2 bases from J, with 10 bases in between. The CDR3 is made up of 15 amino acids.

The chain carries TRBV11-3 and TRBJ2-3; D possibly corresponds to TRBD1 (5 bases). Germline-derived CDR1 and CDR2 are SGHNT and YENEEA. CDR3 size: 15 residues. Between the trimmed V and J ends, which lost 6 bases and 1 base, there was a span of 14 bases. The CDR3 sequence is CASSSQGVGTDTQYF. The DNA of the CDR3 is TGTGCCAGCAGTTCTCAGGGTGTGGGCACAGATACGCAGTATTTT. The variable domain in full, with the rest retrieved from reference TRBV11-3 and TRBJ2-3, is EAGVVQSPRYKIIEKKQPVAFWCNPISGHNTLYWYLQNLGQGPELLIRYENEEAVDDSQLPKDRFSAERLKGVDSTLKIQPAELGDSAVYLCASSSQGVGTDTQYFGPGTRLTVL.

V usage is TRBV21-1 and J usage is TRBJ2-4; the table's D call TRBD1 went unverified against the DNA. TRBV21-1 is a known pseudogene. CDR3 length: 17 amino acids. The CDR3 DNA is TGTGCCAGCAGCAAAGTGAGACAAACCCTAGCCAAAAACATTCAGTACTTC. As protein: CASSKVRQTLAKNIQYF.

V gene TRBV3-1 (or the pseudogene TRBV3-2) combines with J gene TRBJ1-2; D is perhaps TRBD1 (5 bases). CDR1 LGHDT and CDR2 YNNKEL come from the germline V gene (reference sequence). This CDR3 has 14 amino acids. The V and J ends lost 2 bases and 2 bases respectively, with 9 bases between them. The CDR3 nucleotides are TGTGCCAGCAGCCAATATAAGGGGAACTATGGCTACACCTTC. Its translation: CASSQYKGNYGYTF.

This clone showed up just once. J is TRBJ2-7 and V is TRBV4-1, with D hard to call. The germline gives CDR1 MGHRA, CDR2 YSYEKL. V was clipped by 0 bases and J by 3 bases, with 18 bases between them. The CDR3 consists of 17 residues. For the CDR3, the DNA is TGCGCCAGCAGCCAAGAAACCACCGACATCCTACTCTACGAGCAGTACTTC. It specifies CASSQETTDILLYEQYF.

The chain has TRBV7-2 and TRBJ2-5; 15 nucleotides align to TRBD2. Germline assignment: CDR1 SGHTA and CDR2 FQGNSA. The J segment lost 5 bases and the V segment lost 6 bases, leaving 10 bases of the junction unmatched. This CDR3 spans 17 amino acids. In nucleotides, the CDR3 is TGTGCCAGCAGACATGGACTAGCGGGGGGGACACGGGAGACCCAGTACTTC. It encodes CASRHGLAGGTRETQYF.

The chain links TRBV6-5 to TRBJ2-3; unclear D gene. The CDR3 runs 13 residues. In germline, CDR1 is MNHEY, CDR2 SVGAGI. V lost 2 bases and J 5 bases, leaving 8 bases between the germline ends. This CDR3 reads CASSYAPGDTQYF. CDR3 nucleotide sequence: TGTGCCAGCAGTTACGCCCCAGGAGATACGCAGTATTTT.

The chain combines TRBV19 with TRBJ2-4; TRBD1 agrees at 9 bases. Germline loops: CDR1 LNHDA, CDR2 SQIVND (reference sequence). This CDR3 has 17 amino acids. The ends lost 5 bases at V and 1 base at J; junction bases unmatched: 9. The CDR3 coding sequence is TGTGCCAGTAGTCTACCCCGGGACAGGGCGGCCAAAAACATTCAGTACTTC. This translates into CASSLPRDRAAKNIQYF. The full variable domain, rest sourced from reference TRBV19 and TRBJ2-4, is DGGITQSPKYLFRKEGQNVTLSCEQNLNHDAMYWYRQDPGQGLRLIYYSQIVNDFQKGDIAEGYSVSREKKESFPLTVTSAQKNPTAFYLCASSLPRDRAAKNIQYFGAGTRLSVL.

The genes are TRBV5-4 and TRBJ2-1; D perhaps matches TRBD1 (5 bases). With 3 bases removed from V and 9 bases from J, the gap between germline ends came to 10 bases. Germline loops: CDR1 SGHNT, CDR2 YYREEE (reference sequence). The CDR3 is made up of 12 amino acids. CDR3 amino acids: CASSWGPSEQFF. For the CDR3, the DNA is TGTGCCAGCAGCTGGGGCCCCTCTGAGCAGTTCTTC.